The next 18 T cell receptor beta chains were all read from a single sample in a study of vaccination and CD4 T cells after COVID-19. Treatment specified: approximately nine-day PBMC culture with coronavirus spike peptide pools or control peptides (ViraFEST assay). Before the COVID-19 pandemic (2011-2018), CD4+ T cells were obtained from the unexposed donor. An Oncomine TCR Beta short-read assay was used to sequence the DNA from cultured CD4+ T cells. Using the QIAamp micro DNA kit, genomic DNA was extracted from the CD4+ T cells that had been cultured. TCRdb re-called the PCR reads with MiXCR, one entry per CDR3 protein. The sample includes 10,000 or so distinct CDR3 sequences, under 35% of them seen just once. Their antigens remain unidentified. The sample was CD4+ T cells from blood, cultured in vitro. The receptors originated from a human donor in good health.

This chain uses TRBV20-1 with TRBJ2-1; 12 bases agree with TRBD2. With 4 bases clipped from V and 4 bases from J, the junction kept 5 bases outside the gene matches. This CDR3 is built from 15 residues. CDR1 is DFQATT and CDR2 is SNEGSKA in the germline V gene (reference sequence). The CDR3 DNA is TGCAGTGCTATCTCTAGCGGGAGGGAGTACAATGAGCAGTTCTTC. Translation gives CSAISSGREYNEQFF.

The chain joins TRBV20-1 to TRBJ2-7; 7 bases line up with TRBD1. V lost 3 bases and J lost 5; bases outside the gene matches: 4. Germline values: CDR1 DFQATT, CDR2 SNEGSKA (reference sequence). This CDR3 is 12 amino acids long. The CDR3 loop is CSARAQGNEQYF. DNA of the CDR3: TGCAGTGCTAGGGCACAGGGGAACGAGCAGTACTTC.

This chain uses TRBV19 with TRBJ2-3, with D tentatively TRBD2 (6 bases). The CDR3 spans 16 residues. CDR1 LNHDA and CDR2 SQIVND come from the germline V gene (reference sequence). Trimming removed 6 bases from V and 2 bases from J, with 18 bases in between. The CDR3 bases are TGTGCCAGTAGGCCCCTTGGCGGGGAGAACACAGATACGCAGTATTTT. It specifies CASRPLGGENTDTQYF.

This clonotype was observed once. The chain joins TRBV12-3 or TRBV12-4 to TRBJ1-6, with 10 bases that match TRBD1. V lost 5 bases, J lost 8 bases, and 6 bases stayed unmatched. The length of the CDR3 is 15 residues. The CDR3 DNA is TGTGCCAGCAGTCGGGACAGGGGAGGACATTCACCCCTCCACTTT. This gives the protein CASSRDRGGHSPLHF.

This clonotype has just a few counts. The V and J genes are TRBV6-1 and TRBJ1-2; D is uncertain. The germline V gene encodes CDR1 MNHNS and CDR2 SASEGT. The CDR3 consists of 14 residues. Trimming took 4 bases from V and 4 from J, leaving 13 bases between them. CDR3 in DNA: TGTGCCAGCAGTGTTGGGGATAGTGGCTATGGCTACACCTTC. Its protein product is CASSVGDSGYGYTF.

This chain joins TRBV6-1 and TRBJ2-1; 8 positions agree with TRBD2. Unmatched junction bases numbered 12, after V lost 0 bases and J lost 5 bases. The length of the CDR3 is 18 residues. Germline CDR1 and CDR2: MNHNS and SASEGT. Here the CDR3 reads CASSEASGGLAGNNEQFF. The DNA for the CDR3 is TGTGCCAGCAGTGAAGCGAGTGGGGGGCTAGCGGGTAACAATGAGCAGTTCTTC.

CDR3 protein: CASSLTLAVYNEQFF. In DNA form, the CDR3 reads TGTGCCAGCAGCTTAACCCTAGCGGTCTACAATGAGCAGTTCTTC. V gene TRBV7-3 combines with J gene TRBJ2-1; 7 bases agree with TRBD2. The CDR3 is 15 residues long. CDR1 is SGHTA, CDR2 FQGTGA, per germline. Losses at the gene ends were 0 bases for V and 3 bases for J; bases not matched to a gene: 2. The entire variable domain, with the rest obtained from reference TRBV7-3 and TRBJ2-1, is as follows: GAGVSQTPSNKVTEKGKYVELRCDPISGHTALYWYRQSLGQGPEFLIYFQGTGAADDSGLPNDRFFAVRPEGSVSTLKIQRTERGDSAVYLCASSLTLAVYNEQFFGPGTRLTVL.

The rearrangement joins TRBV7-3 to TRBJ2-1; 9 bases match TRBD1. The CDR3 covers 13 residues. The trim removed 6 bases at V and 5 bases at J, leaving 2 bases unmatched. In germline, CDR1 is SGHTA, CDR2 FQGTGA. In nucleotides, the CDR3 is TGTGCCAGCAGGGACAGGGGCGACAATGAGCAGTTCTTC. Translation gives CASRDRGDNEQFF.

In DNA, the CDR3 is TGTGCCAGCAGTTTATTACAGGGGATTTCCTACGAGCAGTACTTC. Residues: CASSLLQGISYEQYF. The rearrangement links TRBV28 to TRBJ2-7; TRBD1 agrees at 7 bases. The CDR3 runs to 15 residues. Germline V lookup: CDR1 MDHEN, CDR2 SYDVKM. Unmatched junction bases numbered 4, after V lost 1 base and J lost 1 base.

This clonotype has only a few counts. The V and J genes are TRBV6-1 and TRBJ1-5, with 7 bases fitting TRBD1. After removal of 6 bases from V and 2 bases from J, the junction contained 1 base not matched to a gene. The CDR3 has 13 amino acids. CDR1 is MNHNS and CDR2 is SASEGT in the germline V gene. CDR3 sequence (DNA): TGTGCCAGCAGAACAGGGGGCAATCAGCCCCAGCATTTT. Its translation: CASRTGGNQPQHF.

The CDR3 sequence is CASIASRDRRTSSYEQYF. The CDR3 nucleotides read TGTGCCAGCATCGCCTCCAGAGACAGACGGACTAGCTCCTACGAGCAGTACTTC. The chain links TRBV28 to TRBJ2-7; TRBD2 agrees at 7 bases. Germline CDR1 MDHEN, CDR2 SYDVKM. V dropped 7 bases and J dropped 0; count of bases not matched to a gene: 18. The CDR3 extends over 18 amino acids.

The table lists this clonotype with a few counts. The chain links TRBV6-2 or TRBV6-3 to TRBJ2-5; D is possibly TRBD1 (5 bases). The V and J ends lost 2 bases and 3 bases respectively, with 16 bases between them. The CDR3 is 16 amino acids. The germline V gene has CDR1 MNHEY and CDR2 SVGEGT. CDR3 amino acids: CASSYPSPRGKETQYF. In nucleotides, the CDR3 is TGTGCCAGCAGTTACCCTTCGCCAAGGGGCAAAGAGACCCAGTACTTC.

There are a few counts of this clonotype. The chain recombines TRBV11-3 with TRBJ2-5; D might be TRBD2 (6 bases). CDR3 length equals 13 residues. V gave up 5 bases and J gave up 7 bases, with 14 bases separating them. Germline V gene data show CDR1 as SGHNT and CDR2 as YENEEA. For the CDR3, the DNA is TGTGCCAGCAGCCTGACGGACTATGGGACCCAGTACTTC. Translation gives CASSLTDYGTQYF.

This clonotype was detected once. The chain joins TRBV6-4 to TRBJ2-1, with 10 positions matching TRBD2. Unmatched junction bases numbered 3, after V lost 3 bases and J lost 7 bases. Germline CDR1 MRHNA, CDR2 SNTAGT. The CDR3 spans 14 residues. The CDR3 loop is CASSEAGGGNEQFF. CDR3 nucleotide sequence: TGTGCCAGCAGTGAAGCGGGAGGGGGGAATGAGCAGTTCTTC.

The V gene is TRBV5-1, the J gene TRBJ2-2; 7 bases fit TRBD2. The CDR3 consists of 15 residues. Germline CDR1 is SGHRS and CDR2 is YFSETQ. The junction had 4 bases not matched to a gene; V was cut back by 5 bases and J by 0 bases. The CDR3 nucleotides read TGCGCCAGCAGTGGGGGGGGTACGAACACCGGGGAGCTGTTTTTT. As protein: CASSGGGTNTGELFF.

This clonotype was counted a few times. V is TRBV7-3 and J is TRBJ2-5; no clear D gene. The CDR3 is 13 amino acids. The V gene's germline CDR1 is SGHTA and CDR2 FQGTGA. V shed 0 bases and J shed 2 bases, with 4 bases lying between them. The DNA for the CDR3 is TGTGCCAGCAGCTTAACGATTCAAGAGACCCAGTACTTC. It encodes CASSLTIQETQYF.

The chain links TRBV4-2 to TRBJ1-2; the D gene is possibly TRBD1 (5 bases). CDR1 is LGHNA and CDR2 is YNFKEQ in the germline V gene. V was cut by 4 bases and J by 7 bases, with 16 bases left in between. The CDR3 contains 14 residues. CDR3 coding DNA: TGTGCCAGCAGCCGGGAAGAGGGGTCTGCTGGCTACACCTTC. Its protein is CASSREEGSAGYTF.

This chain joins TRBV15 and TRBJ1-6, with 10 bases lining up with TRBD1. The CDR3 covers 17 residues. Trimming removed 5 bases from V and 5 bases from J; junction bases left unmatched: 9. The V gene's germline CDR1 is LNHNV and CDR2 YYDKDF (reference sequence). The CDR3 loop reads CATSFKPGQGNNSPLHF. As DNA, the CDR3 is TGTGCCACCAGCTTTAAACCGGGACAGGGGAATAATTCACCCCTCCACTTT.